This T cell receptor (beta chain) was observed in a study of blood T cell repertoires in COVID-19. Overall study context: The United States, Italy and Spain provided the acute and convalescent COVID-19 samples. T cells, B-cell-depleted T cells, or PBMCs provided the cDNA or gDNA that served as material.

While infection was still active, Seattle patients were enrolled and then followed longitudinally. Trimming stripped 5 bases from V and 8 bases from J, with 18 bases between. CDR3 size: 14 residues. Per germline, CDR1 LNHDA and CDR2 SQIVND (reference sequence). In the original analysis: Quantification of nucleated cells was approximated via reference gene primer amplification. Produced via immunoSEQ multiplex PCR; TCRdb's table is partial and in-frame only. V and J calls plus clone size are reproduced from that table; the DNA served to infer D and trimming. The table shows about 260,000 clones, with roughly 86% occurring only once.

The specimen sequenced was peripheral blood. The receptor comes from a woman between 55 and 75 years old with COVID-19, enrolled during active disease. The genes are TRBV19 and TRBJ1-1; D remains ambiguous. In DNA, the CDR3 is TGTGCCAGTAGTGCCCATCGGAGGGTCGGGGAAGCTTTCTTT. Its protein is CASSAHRRVGEAFF. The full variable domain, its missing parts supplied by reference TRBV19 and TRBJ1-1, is DGGITQSPKYLFRKEGQNVTLSCEQNLNHDAMYWYRQDPGQGLRLIYYSQIVNDFQKGDIAEGYSVSREKKESFPLTVTSAQKNPTAFYLCASSAHRRVGEAFFGQGTRLTVV.